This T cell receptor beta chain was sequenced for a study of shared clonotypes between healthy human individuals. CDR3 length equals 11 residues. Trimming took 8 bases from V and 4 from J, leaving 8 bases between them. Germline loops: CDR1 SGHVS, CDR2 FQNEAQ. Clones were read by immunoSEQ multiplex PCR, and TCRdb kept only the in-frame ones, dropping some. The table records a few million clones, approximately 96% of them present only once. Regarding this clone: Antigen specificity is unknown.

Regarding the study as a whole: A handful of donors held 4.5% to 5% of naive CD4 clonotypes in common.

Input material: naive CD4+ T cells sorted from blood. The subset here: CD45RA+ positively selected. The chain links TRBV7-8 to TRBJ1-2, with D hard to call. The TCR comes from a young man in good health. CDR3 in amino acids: CASSGGYGYTF. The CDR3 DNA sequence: TGTGCCAGCTCCGGAGGCTATGGCTACACCTTC.